A selection of T cell receptor beta chains follows, all from one sample in a study of T cell responses to AZD1222 COVID-19 vaccine. Assay: immunoSEQ multiplex PCR; the TCRdb copy retains only in-frame clones and omits some. Of more than 85,000 clones in the sample, roughly 83% were seen once. Source: peripheral blood, taken 28 days after the second AZD1222 dose. The source of these receptors is an adult who received the AZD1222 COVID-19 vaccine. Each CDR3 is given with its conserved first and last residue. D genes are given only for firm matches. Not every row has a clone size; where given, it reads once, few, many or a size class.

d_call	clone_size	v_call	j_call	cdr3_aa	cdr3_nt
.	.	TRBV18	TRBJ2-1	CASSPRVRGSSYNEQFF	TGTGCCAGCTCACCCAGGGTAAGGGGGAGCTCCTACAATGAGCAGTTCTTC
.	.	TRBV2	TRBJ1-6	CASSEVAGSPLHF	TGTGCCAGCAGTGAAGTGGCTGGTTCACCCCTCCACTTT
.	.	TRBV7-2	TRBJ1-5	CASSYLQDQPQHF	TGTGCCAGCAGCTACCTACAGGATCAGCCCCAGCATTTT
.	.	TRBV29-1	TRBJ1-2	CSVDRPPGGYTF	TGCAGCGTTGACCGTCCCCCTGGGGGCTACACCTTC
.	.	TRBV9	TRBJ1-1	CASSPGGSEAFF	TGTGCCAGCAGCCCCGGCGGGTCGGAAGCTTTCTTT
TRBD1	.	TRBV7-3	TRBJ2-1	CASSLGRTGTGEQFF	TGTGCCAGCAGCTTAGGGCGGACAGGGACAGGTGAGCAGTTCTTC
.	few	TRBV6-5	TRBJ1-2	CASYREGQGYTF	TGTGCCAGCTACAGGGAAGGTCAAGGCTACACCTTC
.	few	TRBV18	TRBJ1-5	CASSNLAGREDQPQHF	TGTGCCAGCTCAAATCTAGCGGGCAGGGAGGATCAGCCCCAGCATTTT
.	.	TRBV6-6	TRBJ1-5	CASSYAYAAGVEKHF	TGTGCCAGCAGTTATGCGTATGCCGCAGGTGTGGAGAAGCATTTT
.	.	TRBV18	TRBJ2-2	CASSHYTGELFF	TGTGCCAGCTCACATTACACCGGGGAGCTGTTTTTT
.	.	TRBV21-1	TRBJ2-3	CASSTNEPGGCPDTQYF	TGTGCCAGCAGCACCAACGAACCCGGTGGTTGTCCAGATACGCAGTATTTT
TRBD1	.	TRBV5-4	TRBJ2-1	CASSLQGGAYNEQFF	TGTGCCAGCAGCTTGCAAGGGGGCGCTTACAATGAGCAGTTCTTC
.	.	TRBV12-3/TRBV12-4	TRBJ1-2	CASRRPGENGYTF	TGTGCCAGCAGACGGCCAGGGGAAAATGGCTACACCTTC
.	.	TRBV29-1	TRBJ2-7	CSALRQPYEQYF	TGCAGCGCCTTACGACAACCATACGAGCAGTACTTC
.	.	TRBV19	TRBJ1-3	CASSIGLEEGGNTIYF	TGTGCCAGTAGTATAGGTCTCGAAGAGGGCGGAAACACCATATATTTT
.	.	TRBV6-5	TRBJ2-1	CAGADSYNEQFF	TGTGCCGGAGCGGACAGCTACAATGAGCAGTTCTTC
.	.	TRBV7-2	TRBJ2-3	CASSPQGGLDTQYF	TGTGCCAGCAGCCCACAGGGAGGGTTAGATACGCAGTATTTT
TRBD2	.	TRBV7-2	TRBJ2-1	CASSLTPSGGTEQFF	TGTGCCAGCAGCTTAACCCCTAGCGGGGGTACTGAGCAGTTCTTC
.	.	TRBV6-5	TRBJ1-2	CASSFYDRPNYGYTF	TGTGCCAGCAGTTTTTACGACAGGCCTAACTATGGCTACACCTTC
.	once	TRBV3-1/TRBV3-2	TRBJ2-5	CASKTGEGSQETQYF	TGTGCCAGCAAGACGGGGGAAGGGTCCCAAGAGACCCAGTACTTC
TRBD1	.	TRBV19	TRBJ2-4	CASSVRGRLNIQYF	TGTGCCAGTAGCGTCAGGGGGCGGCTGAACATTCAGTACTTC
.	.	TRBV6-2/TRBV6-3	TRBJ1-5	CASSYPGYNQPQHF	TGTGCCAGCAGTTACCCGGGGTACAATCAGCCCCAGCATTTT
.	.	TRBV21-1	TRBJ1-5	CASSKSDLRERNSNQPQHF	TGTGCCAGCAGCAAATCGGACCTAAGAGAAAGGAATAGCAATCAGCCCCAGCATTTT
.	.	TRBV5-6	TRBJ2-1	CASSHYNEQFF	TGTGCCAGCAGCCACTACAATGAGCAGTTCTTC
.	.	TRBV6-4	TRBJ1-1	CASSQMRDTEAFF	TGTGCCAGCAGCCAAATGCGGGACACTGAAGCTTTCTTT
.	.	TRBV6-2/TRBV6-3	TRBJ1-5	CASSYDSAFMSNQPQHF	TGTGCCAGCAGTTACGACTCGGCATTTATGAGCAATCAGCCCCAGCATTTT
TRBD1	.	TRBV7-2	TRBJ2-5	CASSFSPTGGKETQYF	TGTGCCAGCAGCTTCTCCCCGACAGGGGGGAAAGAGACCCAGTACTTC
TRBD1	.	TRBV7-9	TRBJ1-1	CASSHRSGTGVPEAFF	TGTGCCAGCAGTCACCGGTCCGGGACAGGGGTCCCTGAAGCTTTCTTT
.	.	TRBV2	TRBJ1-2	CASSGGWNYGYTF	TGTGCCAGCAGTGGGGGTTGGAACTATGGCTACACCTTC
TRBD1	.	TRBV15	TRBJ1-1	CAIGTGGVMAFF	TGTGCCATCGGGACAGGGGGCGTAATGGCTTTCTTT
.	.	TRBV5-6	TRBJ2-3	CASSLGVTSEGTDTQYF	TGTGCCAGCAGCTTGGGGGTCACGAGCGAGGGGACAGATACGCAGTATTTT
TRBD1	.	TRBV28	TRBJ2-7	CASRATGTSSEQYF	TGTGCCAGCAGAGCGACAGGGACAAGCAGTGAGCAGTACTTC
.	.	TRBV30	TRBJ2-3	CACHTRRNTDTQYF	TGTGCATGTCACACACGGCGCAACACAGATACGCAGTATTTT
TRBD1	.	TRBV12-3/TRBV12-4	TRBJ1-2	CASSPTGYGYTF	TGTGCCAGCAGTCCGACAGGGTATGGCTACACCTTC
TRBD2	.	TRBV6-6	TRBJ2-3	CASSLNILAGDSSGTDTQYF	TGTGCCAGCAGTCTTAACATACTAGCGGGAGATTCGTCGGGCACAGATACGCAGTATTTT
TRBD2	.	TRBV12-3/TRBV12-4	TRBJ2-2	CAGRAGVAGELFF	TGTGCCGGTAGGGCGGGGGTGGCCGGGGAGCTGTTTTTT
.	.	TRBV6-6	TRBJ1-1	CASRSQWDQATEAFF	TGTGCCAGCAGATCCCAGTGGGACCAGGCCACTGAAGCTTTCTTT
.	.	TRBV7-9	TRBJ1-5	CASSALGIQPQHF	TGTGCCAGCAGCGCTTTGGGTATTCAGCCCCAGCATTTT
.	.	TRBV6-1	TRBJ1-1	CASSDHTNTEAFF	TGTGCCAGCAGTGACCATACGAACACTGAAGCTTTCTTT
.	.	TRBV5-1	TRBJ2-1	CASSLAVNNEQFF	TGCGCCAGCAGCTTGGCCGTAAATAATGAGCAGTTCTTC
.	.	TRBV7-8	TRBJ1-4	CASSTGLQTNEKLFF	TGTGCCAGCAGCACAGGTTTGCAAACTAATGAAAAACTGTTTTTT
.	few	TRBV6-5	TRBJ1-1	CASTQNRNTEAFF	TGTGCCAGCACCCAAAACCGAAACACTGAAGCTTTCTTT
.	.	TRBV4-2	TRBJ1-5	CASSQDLQRRNQPQHF	TGTGCCAGCAGCCAAGATCTTCAGCGTCGCAATCAGCCCCAGCATTTT
.	.	TRBV10-3	TRBJ1-6	CAISELARDSPLHF	TGTGCCATCAGTGAGCTGGCCAGGGATTCACCCCTCCACTTT
.	few	TRBV9	TRBJ1-2	CASTPGGGGYDGYTF	TGTGCCAGCACCCCTGGAGGAGGGGGTTACGATGGCTACACCTTC
.	.	TRBV6-1	TRBJ2-3	CASSDAVSRGTDTQYF	TGTGCCAGCAGTGATGCGGTTTCGAGGGGCACAGATACGCAGTATTTT
TRBD2	.	TRBV11-2	TRBJ2-4	CASSLRTAGGAGNIQYF	TGTGCCAGCAGCCTCCGCACTGCCGGGGGGGCTGGGAACATTCAGTACTTC
.	once	TRBV7-8	TRBJ1-3	CASSSRGGNTIYF	TGTGCCAGCAGCTCGAGGGGGGGAAACACCATATATTTT
.	.	TRBV5-1	TRBJ1-2	CASHDWGKVYGYTF	TGCGCCAGCCATGACTGGGGGAAAGTCTATGGCTACACCTTC
.	.	TRBV14	TRBJ1-1	CASSRSWPTEAFF	TGTGCCAGCAGCCGGAGCTGGCCGACTGAAGCTTTCTTT
.	.	TRBV18	TRBJ1-1	CASSPGPNTEAFF	TGTGCCAGCTCACCAGGGCCCAACACTGAAGCTTTCTTT
TRBD1	.	TRBV2	TRBJ1-1	CASMDPGTVNTEAFF	TGTGCCAGCATGGATCCCGGGACAGTGAACACTGAAGCTTTCTTT
.	.	TRBV9	TRBJ1-6	CASSVNSMTPLHF	TGTGCCAGCAGCGTCAATTCCATGACACCCCTCCACTTT